This T cell receptor (beta chain) was retrieved from a study of T cells after yellow fever vaccination. One entry per CDR3 protein results from TCRdb running MiXCR on the 5' RACE reads. The table records about 510,000 distinct CDR3 sequences, roughly 22% of them present only once. This clonotype was seen only a few times. The length of the CDR3 is 14 residues. V dropped 5 bases and J dropped 8; count of bases not matched to a gene: 8. Germline V gives CDR1 MNHNS, CDR2 SASEGT. The chain couples TRBV6-1 to TRBJ1-4; 7 bases are a match to TRBD1. Here the sequenced sample was PBMCs, taken less than 25 days after the first yellow fever vaccination. This sequence was found in a young man who received the YFV17D yellow fever vaccine. The CDR3 spells CASSPPGGGEKLFF. CDR3 nucleotide sequence: TGTGCCAGCAGTCCGCCAGGGGGTGGGGAAAAACTGTTTTTT.